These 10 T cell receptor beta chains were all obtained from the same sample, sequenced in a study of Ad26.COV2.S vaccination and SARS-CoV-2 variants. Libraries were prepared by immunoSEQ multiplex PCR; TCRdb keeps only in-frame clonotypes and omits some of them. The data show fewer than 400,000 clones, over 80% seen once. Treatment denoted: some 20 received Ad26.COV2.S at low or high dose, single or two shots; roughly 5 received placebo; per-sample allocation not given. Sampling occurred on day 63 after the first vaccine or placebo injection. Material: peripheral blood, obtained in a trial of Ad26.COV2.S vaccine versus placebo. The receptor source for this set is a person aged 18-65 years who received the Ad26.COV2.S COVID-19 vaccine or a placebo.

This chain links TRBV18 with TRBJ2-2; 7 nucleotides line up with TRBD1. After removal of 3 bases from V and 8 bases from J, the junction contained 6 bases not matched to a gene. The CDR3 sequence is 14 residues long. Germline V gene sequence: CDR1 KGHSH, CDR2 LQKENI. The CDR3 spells CASSPLTGLGELFF. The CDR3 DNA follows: TGTGCCAGCTCACCTTTGACAGGGCTGGGGGAGCTGTTTTTT.

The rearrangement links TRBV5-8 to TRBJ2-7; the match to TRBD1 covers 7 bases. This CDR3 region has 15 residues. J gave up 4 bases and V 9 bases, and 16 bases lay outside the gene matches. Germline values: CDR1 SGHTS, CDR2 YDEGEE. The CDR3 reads CATAGPRQGLYEQYF. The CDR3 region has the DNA TGTGCCACCGCCGGGCCGCGACAGGGATTATACGAGCAGTACTTC.

The CDR3, as DNA: TGTGCCAGCAGTGACCCGGGTGCAGGGAAGGATACGCAGTATTTT. Translating it yields CASSDPGAGKDTQYF. The V and J genes are TRBV2 and TRBJ2-3; D perhaps matches TRBD1 (5 bases). CDR3 size: 15 residues. With 3 bases removed from V and 6 bases from J, the gap between germline ends came to 16 bases. Germline assignment: CDR1 SNHLY and CDR2 FYNNEI.

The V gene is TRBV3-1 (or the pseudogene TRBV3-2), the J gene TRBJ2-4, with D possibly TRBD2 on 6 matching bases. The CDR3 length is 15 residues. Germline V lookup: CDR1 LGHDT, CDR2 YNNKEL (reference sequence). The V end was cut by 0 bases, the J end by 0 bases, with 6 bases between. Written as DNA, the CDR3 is TGTGCCAGCAGCCAAGAGGGACTAGCCAAAAACATTCAGTACTTC. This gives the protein CASSQEGLAKNIQYF.

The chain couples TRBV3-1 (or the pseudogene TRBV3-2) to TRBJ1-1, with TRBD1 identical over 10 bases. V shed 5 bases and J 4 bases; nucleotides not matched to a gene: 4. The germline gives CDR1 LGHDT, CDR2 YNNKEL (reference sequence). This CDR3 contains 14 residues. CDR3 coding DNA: TGTGCCAGCAGCACACGGACAGGGGGCACTGAAGCTTTCTTT. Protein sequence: CASSTRTGGTEAFF.

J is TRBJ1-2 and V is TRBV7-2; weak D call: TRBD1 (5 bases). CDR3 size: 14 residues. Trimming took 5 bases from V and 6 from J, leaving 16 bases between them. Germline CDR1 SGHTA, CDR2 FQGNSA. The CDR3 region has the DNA TGTGCCAGCAGCGCCCGGGACCTTCCCAATGGCTACACCTTC. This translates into CASSARDLPNGYTF.

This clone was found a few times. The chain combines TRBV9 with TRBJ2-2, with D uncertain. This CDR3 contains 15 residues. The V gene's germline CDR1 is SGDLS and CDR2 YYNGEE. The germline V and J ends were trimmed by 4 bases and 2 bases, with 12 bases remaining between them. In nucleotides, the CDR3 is TGTGCCAGCAGCACAGATATGACAAACACCGGGGAGCTGTTTTTT. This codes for CASSTDMTNTGELFF.

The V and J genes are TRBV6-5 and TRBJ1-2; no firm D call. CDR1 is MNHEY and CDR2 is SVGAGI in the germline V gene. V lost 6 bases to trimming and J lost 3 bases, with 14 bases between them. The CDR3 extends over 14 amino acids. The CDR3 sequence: CASRDGPGDYGYTF. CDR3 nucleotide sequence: TGTGCCAGCAGAGACGGGCCCGGGGACTATGGCTACACCTTC.

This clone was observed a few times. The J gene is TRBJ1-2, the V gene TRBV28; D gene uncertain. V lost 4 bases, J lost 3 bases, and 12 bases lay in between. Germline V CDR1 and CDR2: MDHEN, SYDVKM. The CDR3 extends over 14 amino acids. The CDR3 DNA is TGTGCCAGCAGTTCCCCTGACACCTACTATGGCTACACCTTC. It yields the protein CASSSPDTYYGYTF.

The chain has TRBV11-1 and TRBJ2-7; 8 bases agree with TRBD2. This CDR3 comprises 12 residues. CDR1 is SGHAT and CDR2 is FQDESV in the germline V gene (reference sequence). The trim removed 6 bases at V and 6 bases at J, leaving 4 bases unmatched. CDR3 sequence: CASSPGGVEQYF. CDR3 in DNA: TGTGCCAGCAGTCCCGGGGGGGTCGAGCAGTACTTC.